Each of the 26 T cell receptor beta chains below was sequenced from the same sample in a study of blood T cell repertoires in COVID-19. Generated by immunoSEQ multiplex PCR, the TCRdb table keeps only in-frame clones and is missing some. The sample consists of about 130,000 clones, just under 85% of them appearing once. Material for sequencing was PBMCs or T cells enriched from blood (not recorded which). The receptors were gathered from a man in his forties or fifties who had recovered from COVID-19.

V is TRBV3-1 (or the pseudogene TRBV3-2) and J is TRBJ1-6; D is unclear. CDR3 length equals 16 residues. Germline V gene sequence: CDR1 LGHDT, CDR2 YNNKEL (reference sequence). V was clipped by 2 bases and J by 6 bases, with 14 bases between them. CDR3 in DNA: TGTGCCAGCAGCCAAAAACGTCCTTCCGGTAATTCACCCCTCCACTTT. It yields the protein CASSQKRPSGNSPLHF.

The rearrangement joins TRBV6-4 to TRBJ1-1; D is ambiguous. The CDR3 contains 14 residues. CDR1 is MRHNA, CDR2 SNTAGT, per germline. V shed 4 bases and J shed 0 bases, with 9 bases lying between them. The CDR3 is CASSGSGLNTEAFF. In DNA, the CDR3 is TGTGCCAGCAGTGGGTCCGGGTTGAACACTGAAGCTTTCTTT.

The genes are TRBV19 and TRBJ1-2, with 7 bases matching TRBD1. The length of the CDR3 is 13 residues. With 6 bases clipped from V and 5 bases from J, the junction kept 6 bases outside the gene matches. Per germline, CDR1 LNHDA and CDR2 SQIVND (reference sequence). For the CDR3, the DNA is TGTGCCAGTAGAGACAGGGCCGTATATGGCTACACCTTC. It codes for CASRDRAVYGYTF.

The J gene is TRBJ2-3, the V gene TRBV6-5; TRBD2 matches at 8 bases. J lost 0 bases, V lost 6 bases, and 5 bases had no gene match. CDR3 length equals 15 residues. Germline V gene sequence: CDR1 MNHEY, CDR2 SVGAGI. CDR3 region: CASSQERGSTDTQYF. CDR3 bases: TGTGCCAGCAGCCAAGAGCGGGGGAGCACAGATACGCAGTATTTT.

The rearrangement links TRBV18 to TRBJ1-6; D gene ambiguous. CDR1 is KGHSH and CDR2 is LQKENI in the germline V gene. Trimming shortened V by 2 bases and J by 7 bases, and 6 bases separated the two germline ends. The CDR3 spans 13 residues. The CDR3 region is CASSPLENSPLHF. In DNA form, the CDR3 reads TGTGCCAGCTCACCATTGGAGAATTCACCCCTCCACTTT.

The chain joins TRBV18 to TRBJ1-4; D uncertain. V was shortened by 0 bases and J by 7 bases, with 12 bases between the two germline ends. The CDR3 totals 15 residues. CDR1 KGHSH and CDR2 LQKENI come from the germline V gene. The CDR3 DNA sequence: TGTGCCAGCTCACCACCGGGCGGGTTAAGTGAAAAACTGTTTTTT. Its translation: CASSPPGGLSEKLFF.

The chain has TRBV9 and TRBJ2-5; 7 bases agree with TRBD1. Looked up from germline, CDR1 is SGDLS and CDR2 is YYNGEE. Trimming at V came to 0 bases and at J to 2 bases, leaving 1 base not matched to a gene. CDR3 size: 14 residues. The CDR3 region is CASSVGQGQETQYF. The DNA of the CDR3 is TGTGCCAGCAGCGTAGGACAGGGACAAGAGACCCAGTACTTC.

CDR3 in amino acids: CASSSQGWYGYTF. In DNA, the CDR3 is TGTGCCAGCAGTTCACAGGGATGGTATGGCTACACCTTC. The chain carries TRBV28 and TRBJ1-2; TRBD1 is a possible D gene (6 bases). This CDR3 has 13 amino acids. Per the germline V gene, CDR1 is MDHEN and CDR2 is SYDVKM. Trimming shortened V by 4 bases and J by 5 bases, and 11 bases separated the two germline ends.

The chain couples TRBV29-1 to TRBJ2-1; no clear D. The V and J ends lost 2 bases and 10 bases respectively, with 3 bases between them. This CDR3 has 9 amino acids. In germline, CDR1 is SQVTM, CDR2 ANQGSEA. The CDR3 is CSVESEQFF. DNA of the CDR3: TGCAGCGTTGAAAGCGAGCAGTTCTTC.

The genes are TRBV5-1 and TRBJ2-5, with TRBD2 identical over 8 bases. The CDR3 is 14 amino acids. Germline V gives CDR1 SGHRS, CDR2 YFSETQ. Trimming at V came to 8 bases and at J to 1 base, leaving 7 bases not matched to a gene. CDR3: CASRRGASQETQYF. CDR3 DNA sequence: TGCGCCAGTAGGCGGGGGGCGTCCCAAGAGACCCAGTACTTC.

This clone was seen just once. The chain links TRBV9 to TRBJ1-2; 7 bases are shared with TRBD1. The CDR3 has 14 residues. V dropped 4 bases and J dropped 5; count of bases not matched to a gene: 8. Germline CDR1 and CDR2: SGDLS and YYNGEE. This chain's CDR3 is CASSTAGGVYGYTF. The CDR3 nucleotides read TGTGCCAGCAGCACCGCAGGGGGTGTTTATGGCTACACCTTC.

The chain joins TRBV10-1 to TRBJ2-1, with 10 bases matching TRBD2. There are 17 residues in the CDR3. Trimming removed 0 bases from V and 6 bases from J; junction bases left unmatched: 8. Germline V gene sequence: CDR1 WNHNN, CDR2 SYGVQD (reference sequence). In nucleotides, the CDR3 is TGCGCCAGCAGTGAGTCGGGAGCGGGGGGGCTAGTCAATGAGCAGTTCTTC. It codes for CASSESGAGGLVNEQFF.

The chain is built from TRBV7-2 and TRBJ1-2; TRBD1 matches 9 bases. Trimming at V came to 4 bases and at J to 6 bases, leaving 6 bases not matched to a gene. Per the germline V gene, CDR1 is SGHTA and CDR2 is FQGNSA. This CDR3 is 14 amino acids long. DNA for the CDR3: TGTGCCAGCAGCTCGATAGGGACAGGGAATGGCTACACCTTC. Amino acid sequence: CASSSIGTGNGYTF.

The chain carries TRBV20-1 and TRBJ1-6; TRBD1 agrees at 7 bases. The V segment lost 3 bases and the J segment 7 bases; nucleotides outside the gene matches: 6. Germline V gives CDR1 DFQATT, CDR2 SNEGSKA (reference sequence). The CDR3 runs 14 residues. CDR3 DNA sequence: TGCAGTGCTAGTTCACAGGGGCTAAATTCACCCCTCCACTTT. It specifies CSASSQGLNSPLHF.

The chain is built from TRBV29-1 and TRBJ2-1; a weak D match, TRBD2 (6 bases). V gave up 2 bases and J gave up 7 bases, with 12 bases separating them. This CDR3 region has 13 residues. Germline CDR1 SQVTM, CDR2 ANQGSEA. The CDR3 is CSVEWSSDNEQFF. The CDR3, as DNA: TGCAGCGTTGAATGGTCTAGCGATAATGAGCAGTTCTTC.

V and J are TRBV29-1 and TRBJ2-3; 10 bases line up with TRBD1. Unmatched junction bases numbered 5, after V lost 4 bases and J lost 4 bases. From germline, CDR1 is SQVTM and CDR2 ANQGSEA. CDR3 length: 14 residues. The CDR3 reads CSVGGTGASDTQYF. The CDR3 DNA is TGCAGCGTTGGTGGGACAGGGGCGTCAGATACGCAGTATTTT.

This chain connects TRBV19 to TRBJ2-7, with 11 bases aligning to TRBD2. The germline CDR1 and CDR2 sequences are LNHDA and SQIVND (reference sequence). J lost 0 bases, V lost 5 bases, and 3 bases had no gene match. The CDR3 spans 15 residues. The DNA of the CDR3 is TGTGCCAGTAGTGGCGGGACTAGCGGCTCCTACGAGCAGTACTTC. This translates into CASSGGTSGSYEQYF.

The chain is built from TRBV5-4 and TRBJ1-2, with D possibly matching TRBD1 (6 bases). V was trimmed by 3 bases and J by 1 base, leaving 10 bases between them. CDR1 and CDR2 (germline): SGHNT, YYREEE (reference sequence). The CDR3 extends over 14 amino acids. This CDR3 is CASSSRGFNYGYTF. The CDR3 DNA follows: TGTGCCAGCAGCTCCAGGGGTTTTAACTATGGCTACACCTTC.

CDR3 DNA: TGTGCCAGCTCACCGGACAGGGACTATGGCTACACCTTC. Translating gives CASSPDRDYGYTF. The chain uses TRBV18 and TRBJ1-2; 8 positions agree with TRBD1. V gave up 3 bases and J gave up 3 bases; unmatched junction bases: 0. Germline loops: CDR1 KGHSH, CDR2 LQKENI. CDR3 length: 13 residues.

V gene TRBV11-3 combines with J gene TRBJ2-1, with D maybe TRBD1 (5 bases). CDR1 is SGHNT and CDR2 is YENEEA in the germline V gene. The V and J ends lost 4 bases and 3 bases respectively, with 13 bases between them. CDR3 length: 15 residues. The CDR3 bases are TGTGCCAGCAGCTCCCGTTGGGGCCTCTACAATGAGCAGTTCTTC. Protein product: CASSSRWGLYNEQFF.

The chain employs TRBV5-6 and TRBJ2-2; D gene unclear. The V gene lost 4 bases and the J gene lost 5 bases, with 9 bases spanning the gap. CDR1 is SGHDT and CDR2 is YYEEEE in the germline V gene. The CDR3 spans 13 residues. The CDR3 spells CASSLRLTGELFF. The CDR3 DNA reads TGTGCCAGCAGCCTCAGATTGACCGGGGAGCTGTTTTTT. Full variable domain (rest looked up from reference TRBV5-6 and TRBJ2-2): DAGVTQSPTHLIKTRGQQVTLRCSPKSGHDTVSWYQQALGQGPQFIFQYYEEEERQRGNFPDRFSGHQFPNYSSELNVNALLLGDSALYLCASSLRLTGELFFGEGSRLTVL.

V and J are TRBV5-6 and TRBJ2-3; TRBD2 aligns across 11 bases. Germline V gene lookup returns CDR1 SGHDT and CDR2 YYEEEE. V gave up 3 bases and J gave up 5 bases; unmatched junction bases: 11. The CDR3 loop spans 17 amino acids. The CDR3 DNA reads TGTGCCAGCAGCTGGGGTATAGCGGGGGGGCATCAAGATACGCAGTATTTT. Residues: CASSWGIAGGHQDTQYF.

The J gene is TRBJ1-5, the V gene TRBV10-2, with TRBD1 matching 10 bases. With V trimmed by 3 bases and J by 2 bases, 4 bases remained unmatched. The CDR3 covers 16 residues. In germline, CDR1 is WSHSY, CDR2 SAAADI. The CDR3 loop is CASSDSGTGGNQPQHF. The DNA of the CDR3 is TGCGCCAGCAGTGACTCCGGGACAGGGGGCAATCAGCCCCAGCATTTT.

The chain uses TRBV6-4 and TRBJ2-3, with D possibly matching TRBD1 (6 bases). Trimming left V 5 bases short and J 4 bases short, with 16 bases between. The CDR3 extends over 15 amino acids. Per the germline V gene, CDR1 is MRHNA and CDR2 is SNTAGT. In DNA form, the CDR3 reads TGTGCCAGCAGTCAAGATACAGGGAATTCAGATACGCAGTATTTT. Encoded protein: CASSQDTGNSDTQYF.

The V call is TRBV5-5, the J call TRBJ2-5; the match to TRBD2 covers 7 bases. CDR3 length: 15 amino acids. V lost 0 bases, J lost 5 bases, and 7 bases stayed unmatched. Per the germline V gene, CDR1 is SGHKS and CDR2 is YYEKEE (reference sequence). Here the CDR3 DNA reads TGTGCCAGCAGCTTGGCCATTGCTAGCGGTGAGACCCAGTACTTC. Amino acids: CASSLAIASGETQYF. The full variable domain, completed using reference TRBV5-5 and TRBJ2-5, is DAGVTQSPTHLIKTRGQQVTLRCSPISGHKSVSWYQQVLGQGPQFIFQYYEKEERGRGNFPDRFSARQFPNYSSELNVNALLLGDSALYLCASSLAIASGETQYFGPGTRLLVL.

V gene TRBV27 combines with J gene TRBJ1-1; TRBD1 might be the D (5 bases). The germline V and J ends were trimmed by 3 bases and 0 bases, with 8 bases remaining between them. Looked up from germline, CDR1 is MNHEY and CDR2 is SMNVEV (reference sequence). This CDR3 comprises 14 residues. The CDR3 protein is CASSFKGLNTEAFF. As DNA, the CDR3 is TGTGCCAGCAGTTTTAAGGGGTTGAACACTGAAGCTTTCTTT.